This T cell receptor beta chain was recovered during a study of blood T cells in healthy people across ages. Points from the study as a whole: Observed TCR beta diversity showed a strong correlation with the percentage of naive T cells as measured by flow cytometry. Older individuals had lower TCR beta diversity per million T cells (the decline was roughly linear). The CMV status of each donor remained undetermined, and this could have confounded shifts in expanded clonotypes.

Germline CDR1 reads DFQATT; CDR2 reads SNEGSKA (reference sequence). There are 15 residues in the CDR3. V lost 3 bases to trimming and J lost 7 bases; unmatched junction nucleotides: 10. This clonotype came up a few times. Its antigen is not known. It was with a sample-barcoded 5' primer and a J-beta primer mix that a second PCR of roughly 7 to 12 cycles was run. A template-switch adaptor that had 12 random nucleotides put a tag on each cDNA molecule. TCRdb reprocessed the 5' RACE reads via MiXCR and lists one record per CDR3 protein. The sample lists roughly 570,000 distinct CDR3 sequences, about 25% seen once, with approximately 17% in the top ten.

The sequence was obtained from a woman aged 70-85 years in good health. The genes are TRBV20-1 and TRBJ2-1, with TRBD2 identical over 9 bases. The sample taken for sequencing was blood. The chain's CDR3 is CSASPIAGARNEQFF. The DNA of the CDR3 is TGCAGTGCTAGCCCGATAGCGGGGGCGCGGAATGAGCAGTTCTTC.